This T cell receptor (beta chain) was retrieved from a study of blood T cell repertoires in COVID-19. Study at large: Samples representing acute and convalescent COVID-19 were sourced from the United States, Italy and Spain. T cells, B-cell-depleted T cells, or PBMCs supplied cDNA or gDNA.

Grouping used clinical history reported by participants in a survey and questionnaire. Recovered status applied to Cohort 3 donors who had two consecutive negative PCRs. It also applied to those with clearance or with symptom resolution. Assay: immunoSEQ multiplex PCR; the TCRdb copy retains only in-frame clones and omits some. The sample yields around 450,000 clones, about 90% seen once. The CDR3 has 14 residues. Germline V gives CDR1 MDHEN, CDR2 SYDVKM. The V end lost 3 bases, the J end lost 6 bases, and 15 bases lay between the germline ends. This chain connects TRBV28 to TRBJ2-7; possibly TRBD2 for D (5 bases). This receptor was taken from a man younger than 35 who had recovered from COVID-19. The sequenced material came from PBMCs or T cells enriched from blood (not recorded which). The CDR3 sequence: CASSLPHEGLEQYF. The CDR3 DNA follows: TGTGCCAGCAGTTTGCCCCACGAGGGCCTCGAGCAGTACTTC.